This T cell receptor beta chain appears in the sequencing data of a study of cytomegalovirus exposure and HLA in healthy donors. Study-wide background: From HLA-typed donors, an early data release held tens of millions of unique TCRs.

As to this clone: Antigen unknown.

A multiplex PCR was run with 60 Vbeta primers and 13 Jbeta primers. Here immunoSEQ multiplex PCR was the method, and the copy in TCRdb shows in-frame clones only, minus some. The repertoire holds over 120,000 clones, with 75% to 90% as singletons. Study-level findings and limits: In a later analysis, the majority of CMV-associated beta chains seemingly showed HLA restriction. Per published reports, the classifier diagnosed cytomegalovirus status with high specificity and sensitivity.

Germline V gene lookup returns CDR1 MNHEY and CDR2 SMNVEV (reference sequence). CDR3 length: 14 residues. Material for sequencing was PBMCs. The chain uses TRBV27 and TRBJ2-5, with D possibly TRBD1 on 5 matching bases. The DNA matches TRBJ2-7 better at its end, which makes the J call doubtful. The receptor comes from a man between 40 and 49 years old in good health and CMV-seronegative. The CDR3 DNA follows: TGTGCCAGCAGTCCATCCCGACAGTCGTCCGAGCAGTACTTC. Translated: CASSPSRQSSEQYF.